The 23 T cell receptor beta chains below come from one sample, sequenced in a study of T cells in localized non-small cell lung cancer. The data were produced by immunoSEQ multiplex PCR, yet TCRdb's version contains in-frame clones alone and is incomplete. Among about 74,000 clones listed, less than 85% were seen once. The sequences come from peripheral blood, collected before any cancer treatment. The receptors stem from an older female donor with stage I lung adenocarcinoma.

The gene calls are TRBV5-6 and TRBJ2-7; D uncertain. Germline-derived CDR1 and CDR2 are SGHDT and YYEEEE. V lost 3 bases to trimming and J lost 1 base, with 8 bases between them. This CDR3 comprises 13 residues. CDR3 DNA: TGTGCCAGCAGCTCGACTTATTCCTACGAGCAGTACTTC. Translated: CASSSTYSYEQYF.

The chain has TRBV28 and TRBJ1-5, with D possibly being TRBD1 (5 bases). V was cut by 1 base and J by 4 bases, with 14 bases left in between. Germline CDR1 MDHEN, CDR2 SYDVKM. CDR3 length: 16 residues. CDR3 coding DNA: TGTGCCAGCAGTTTATTCAGGGATCTTGGTAATCAGCCCCAGCATTTT. It codes for CASSLFRDLGNQPQHF.

This chain connects TRBV7-6 to TRBJ2-5, with TRBD2 identical over 11 bases. CDR3 length: 15 residues. Germline trimming cut 4 bases from V and 5 bases from J; bases unmatched to any gene: 6. Germline CDR1 reads SGHVS; CDR2 reads FNYEAQ. The CDR3 protein is CASSSGLAVRETQYF. The CDR3 bases are TGTGCCAGCAGCTCGGGACTAGCGGTGAGGGAGACCCAGTACTTC.

V usage is TRBV21-1 and J usage is TRBJ2-1; TRBD1 was called by the table and not checked on the DNA. TRBV21-1 counts as a pseudogene. The CDR3 extends over 15 amino acids. The CDR3 DNA reads as TGTGCCAGCAGTCACTCACAGGGTTCAGGCAATGAGCAGTTCTTC. Protein: CASSHSQGSGNEQFF.

The genes are TRBV2 and TRBJ1-3; 8 bases map to TRBD1. Germline V gene lookup returns CDR1 SNHLY and CDR2 FYNNEI. The CDR3 contains 13 residues. J gave up 8 bases and V 3 bases, and 3 bases lay outside the gene matches. In DNA form, the CDR3 reads TGTGCCAGCAGTGACAGGGGGCAATACACCATATATTTT. The encoded protein is CASSDRGQYTIYF.

The rearrangement joins TRBV6-1 to TRBJ2-2; the D gene is possibly TRBD2 (6 bases). Trimming pared 7 bases from V and 3 bases from J, leaving 12 bases between. This CDR3 is 14 amino acids long. The germline V gene encodes CDR1 MNHNS and CDR2 SASEGT. As DNA, the CDR3 is TGTGCCAGCAACGAGGGGACTGACACCGGGGAGCTGTTTTTT. Its protein product is CASNEGTDTGELFF.

A few counts support this clone. The chain joins TRBV4-1 to TRBJ2-7, with D perhaps TRBD2 (6 bases). Germline CDR1 is MGHRA and CDR2 is YSYEKL. The V and J ends lost 0 bases and 5 bases respectively, with 11 bases between them. The CDR3 totals 14 residues. The CDR3 DNA is TGCGCCAGCAGCCAAGAGCGACTAGACCACGAGCAGTACTTC. This translates into CASSQERLDHEQYF.

This clone is a singleton in its sample. CDR3 amino acids: CASSQVSGGNPYNEQFF. CDR3 nucleotides: TGCGCCAGCAGCCAAGTTTCCGGCGGGAACCCCTACAATGAGCAGTTCTTC. The chain recombines TRBV4-1 with TRBJ2-1, with a weak D call TRBD2 (6 bases). This CDR3 contains 17 residues. The V end lost 1 base, the J end lost 2 bases, and 15 bases lay between the germline ends. Germline values: CDR1 MGHRA, CDR2 YSYEKL.

The chain has TRBV6-5 and TRBJ1-1; a weak D match, TRBD1 (6 bases). Between the trimmed V and J ends, which lost 0 bases and 2 bases, there was a span of 13 bases. The CDR3 loop spans 16 amino acids. Germline V CDR1 and CDR2: MNHEY, SVGAGI. CDR3 sequence reads: CASSYSNGRGNTEAFF. CDR3 coding DNA: TGTGCCAGCAGTTACTCGAACGGCAGGGGAAACACTGAAGCTTTCTTT.

The rearrangement links TRBV4-1 to TRBJ1-2, with D possibly matching TRBD1 (5 bases). CDR1 and CDR2 from the germline V gene are MGHRA and YSYEKL. This CDR3 contains 13 residues. This CDR3 reads CASGAMANYGYTF. In DNA, the CDR3 is TGCGCTTCCGGGGCTATGGCTAACTATGGCTACACCTTC.

This clone was seen a single time. V gene TRBV19 combines with J gene TRBJ2-1; tentative D call: TRBD1 (5 bases). Trimming removed 5 bases from V and 4 bases from J, with 18 bases in between. CDR1 LNHDA and CDR2 SQIVND come from the germline V gene (reference sequence). The CDR3 is 16 amino acids. The chain's CDR3 is CASSVPGKEGYNEQFF. DNA of the CDR3: TGTGCCAGTAGTGTGCCAGGGAAGGAAGGGTACAATGAGCAGTTCTTC. Based on the CDR3 plus reference TRBV19 and TRBJ2-1, the full variable domain is DGGITQSPKYLFRKEGQNVTLSCEQNLNHDAMYWYRQDPGQGLRLIYYSQIVNDFQKGDIAEGYSVSREKKESFPLTVTSAQKNPTAFYLCASSVPGKEGYNEQFFGPGTRLTVL.

The chain joins TRBV5-1 to TRBJ1-2, with a tentative D call TRBD1 (5 bases). The length of the CDR3 is 15 residues. The germline CDR1 and CDR2 sequences are SGHRS and YFSETQ. Trimming took 0 bases from V and 6 from J, leaving 15 bases between them. CDR3 in amino acids: CASSLAQGGLNGYTF. CDR3 DNA sequence: TGCGCCAGCAGCTTGGCGCAGGGAGGACTAAATGGCTACACCTTC.

This sequence joins TRBV7-9 and TRBJ1-2; D not certain. The CDR3 has 13 amino acids. Germline CDR1 reads SEHNR; CDR2 reads FQNEAQ (reference sequence). V was shortened by 2 bases and J by 0 bases, with 4 bases between the two germline ends. The CDR3 nucleotides read TGTGCCAGCAGCTTATTTGCTAACTATGGCTACACCTTC. This codes for CASSLFANYGYTF.

V and J are TRBV6-6 and TRBJ2-2; D may be TRBD2 (5 bases). Germline CDR1 reads MNHNY; CDR2 reads SVGAGI (reference sequence). The CDR3 extends over 15 amino acids. V was trimmed by 0 bases and J by 2 bases, leaving 7 bases between them. As DNA, the CDR3 is TGTGCCAGCAGTTACTCGGGGAGAAACACCGGGGAGCTGTTTTTT. Its translation is CASSYSGRNTGELFF.

J is TRBJ1-3 and V is TRBV5-5; D is uncertain. The CDR3 contains 14 residues. V dropped 1 base and J dropped 9 bases, with 14 bases sitting between them. Germline-derived CDR1 and CDR2 are SGHKS and YYEKEE (reference sequence). As DNA, the CDR3 is TGTGCCAGCAGCTTGAATGGTGTGGAACTCACCATATATTTT. This sequence encodes CASSLNGVELTIYF.

The sample holds one count of this clone. The genes are TRBV7-3 and TRBJ1-1; D uncertain. The CDR3 covers 14 residues. Trimming shortened V by 2 bases and J by 1 base, and 8 bases separated the two germline ends. Germline V gives CDR1 SGHTA, CDR2 FQGTGA. CDR3 DNA: TGTGCCAGCAGCTTAGTATCCTCGAACACTGAAGCTTTCTTT. It codes for CASSLVSSNTEAFF.

The rearrangement joins TRBV5-6 to TRBJ1-1, with TRBD1 matching 9 bases. Germline V gene lookup returns CDR1 SGHDT and CDR2 YYEEEE. V gave up 4 bases and J gave up 5 bases; unmatched junction bases: 6. This CDR3 is 14 amino acids long. In nucleotides, the CDR3 is TGTGCCAGCAGCGGACAGGGGTGGAGGACTGAAGCTTTCTTT. Translating it yields CASSGQGWRTEAFF.

This clone was detected only a few times. V and J are TRBV7-2 and TRBJ1-5; the D is unclear. This CDR3 comprises 13 residues. Germline V gene sequence: CDR1 SGHTA, CDR2 FQGNSA. With 5 bases removed from V and 6 bases from J, the gap between germline ends came to 11 bases. In DNA, the CDR3 is TGTGCCAGCAGCCTTAGGGCAGCTCAGCCCCAGCATTTT. Protein sequence: CASSLRAAQPQHF. The full variable domain, its missing parts supplied by reference TRBV7-2 and TRBJ1-5, is GAGVSQSPSNKVTEKGKDVELRCDPISGHTALYWYRQSLGQGLEFLIYFQGNSAPDKSGLPSDRFSAERTGGSVSTLTIQRTQQEDSAVYLCASSLRAAQPQHFGDGTRLSIL.

J is TRBJ2-7 and V is TRBV10-3; D perhaps matches TRBD1 (6 bases). Trimming pared 7 bases from V and 2 bases from J, leaving 9 bases between. CDR3 length: 12 residues. In germline, CDR1 is ENHRY, CDR2 SYGVKD. CDR3 nucleotides: TGTGCCATCAAAGGGACAACCTACGAGCAGTACTTC. Its translation: CAIKGTTYEQYF.

V is TRBV11-3 and J is TRBJ2-2; 8 bases fit TRBD1. The CDR3 length is 15 residues. Trimming took 4 bases from V and 3 from J; bases not matched to a gene: 4. Germline V gives CDR1 SGHNT, CDR2 YENEEA. The chain's CDR3 is CASSSGQGDTGELFF. The CDR3 DNA reads as TGTGCCAGCAGCTCCGGACAGGGTGACACCGGGGAGCTGTTTTTT.

The chain links TRBV5-1 to TRBJ1-1; possibly TRBD1 for D (6 bases). The CDR3 is 15 amino acids. Germline-derived CDR1 and CDR2 are SGHRS and YFSETQ. Trimming removed 0 bases from V and 5 bases from J, with 14 bases in between. CDR3 residues: CASSLEGVRVTEAFF. In DNA form, the CDR3 reads TGCGCCAGCAGCTTGGAGGGGGTAAGGGTTACTGAAGCTTTCTTT.

The chain joins TRBV5-1 to TRBJ2-7; D not certain. V lost 4 bases and J 1 base, leaving 12 bases between the germline ends. Germline V gives CDR1 SGHRS, CDR2 YFSETQ. This CDR3 comprises 14 residues. The DNA of the CDR3 is TGCGCCAGCAGCCCCCTCAGCAGGTCCTACGAGCAGTACTTC. Protein: CASSPLSRSYEQYF.

J is TRBJ2-3 and V is TRBV5-4; D possibly corresponds to TRBD1 (6 bases). CDR3 size: 15 residues. V dropped 4 bases and J dropped 0 bases, with 12 bases sitting between them. Germline CDR1 reads SGHNT; CDR2 reads YYREEE (reference sequence). CDR3 in amino acids: CASSDPGESTDTQYF. The CDR3 bases are TGTGCCAGCAGCGACCCAGGGGAAAGCACAGATACGCAGTATTTT.